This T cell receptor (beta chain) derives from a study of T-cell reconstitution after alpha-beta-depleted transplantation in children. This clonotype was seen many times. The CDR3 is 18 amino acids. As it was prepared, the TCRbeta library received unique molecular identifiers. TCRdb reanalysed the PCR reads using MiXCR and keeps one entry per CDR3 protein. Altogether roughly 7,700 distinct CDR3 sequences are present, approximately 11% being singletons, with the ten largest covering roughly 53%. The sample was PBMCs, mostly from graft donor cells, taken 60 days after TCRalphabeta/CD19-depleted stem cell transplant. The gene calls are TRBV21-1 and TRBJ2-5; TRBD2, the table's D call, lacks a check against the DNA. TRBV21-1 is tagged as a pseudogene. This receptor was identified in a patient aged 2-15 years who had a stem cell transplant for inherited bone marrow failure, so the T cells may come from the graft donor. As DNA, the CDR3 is TGTGCCAGCAGCCCCCAGTGTCGCGGGGCTACCTTGCGAGAGACCCAGTACTTC. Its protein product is CASSPQCRGATLRETQYF.